These T cell receptor beta chains were read from a single sample in a study of cytomegalovirus exposure and HLA in healthy donors. This table comes from immunoSEQ multiplex PCR, and its TCRdb copy is limited to in-frame clones, with some not included. In the table there are about 140,000 clones, approximately 82% of which are singletons. Sequencing was performed on PBMCs. Receptors originate from a man younger than 45 in good health and CMV-seropositive. CDR3s include the opening cysteine and the closing phenylalanine or tryptophan. A D gene is named only where the DNA matches it firmly. Clone sizes are given selectively: once, few, many, or a class where the clone is expanded.

clone size	V gene	D gene	J gene	CDR3 DNA	CDR3 protein
.	TRBV7-6	.	TRBJ2-3	TGTGCCAGCAGCTTAGAAGAGCTCTTCCCAGATACGCAGTATTTT	CASSLEELFPDTQYF
.	TRBV7-9	TRBD2	TRBJ2-5	TGTGCCAGCAGCTTAGATAGCGGGAGAGAGACCCAGTACTTC	CASSLDSGRETQYF
.	TRBV21-1	.	TRBJ1-6	TGTGCCAGCAGCAAAGGAGGTCTAGGTAGGAATTCACCCCTCCACTTT	CASSKGGLGRNSPLHF
.	TRBV27	TRBD1	TRBJ2-1	TGTGCCAGCAGTATAACAGGGGTAAATGAGCAGTTCTTC	CASSITGVNEQFF
.	TRBV6-5	.	TRBJ1-4	TGTGCCAGCAGTGCGTCAGGGGCGACTAATGAAAAACTGTTTTTT	CASSASGATNEKLFF
.	TRBV19	.	TRBJ2-7	TGTGCCAGTAGTATAGACGCGGCCTACAGGGAGCAGTACTTC	CASSIDAAYREQYF
once	TRBV19	.	TRBJ2-5	TGTGCCAGTAGTATCGGGGTCCAAGAGACCCAGTACTTC	CASSIGVQETQYF
.	TRBV28	.	TRBJ2-7	TGTGCCAGCAGTCTCCGGGTCCCTTTCTACGAGCAGTACTTC	CASSLRVPFYEQYF
.	TRBV7-9	TRBD1	TRBJ2-7	TGTGCCAGCAGCTCGCGTTACCGGGACAGCTACTACGAGCAGTACTTC	CASSSRYRDSYYEQYF
.	TRBV4-2	TRBD1	TRBJ2-7	TGTGCCAGCAGCCAAGATCAGGGGGCGGAATCCTCCTACGAGCAGTACTTC	CASSQDQGAESSYEQYF
.	TRBV6-1	TRBD1	TRBJ2-5	TGTGCCAGCAGTGAAGGGGGACAGGGTATCCCACTCCAAGAGACCCAGTACTTC	CASSEGGQGIPLQETQYF
.	TRBV29-1	TRBD1	TRBJ2-7	TGCAGCGTTGGGGGGACAGGGGGCCGGGAGCAGTACTTC	CSVGGTGGREQYF
few	TRBV6-5	TRBD1	TRBJ2-1	TGTGCCAGCAGTATGGACAGGGACTCCTACAATGAGCAGTTCTTC	CASSMDRDSYNEQFF
.	TRBV2	TRBD1	TRBJ1-5	TGTGCCAGCAGTGATAGGACAGGGGACCAGCCCCAGCATTTT	CASSDRTGDQPQHF
.	TRBV5-4	TRBD1	TRBJ1-6	TGTGCCAGCAGTTCAAACAGGGGACTGAAGAATAATTCACCCCTCCACTTT	CASSSNRGLKNNSPLHF
.	TRBV9	.	TRBJ2-1	TGTGCCAGCAGCGCCTCCCCCCTGGTTGAGGACAATGAGCAGTTCTTC	CASSASPLVEDNEQFF
.	TRBV30	TRBD1	TRBJ1-6	TGTGCCTGGAACTCTGGACAGGGGGCTAATTCACCCCTCCACTTT	CAWNSGQGANSPLHF
.	TRBV11-3	.	TRBJ2-1	TGTGCCAGCAGCTCATACAGAGACAATGAGCAGTTCTTC	CASSSYRDNEQFF
.	TRBV7-9	TRBD2	TRBJ2-5	TGTGCCAGCAGCCAAGGACTAGGGAGGGAGACCCAGTACTTC	CASSQGLGRETQYF
.	TRBV4-2	TRBD2	TRBJ2-3	TGTGCCAGCAGCGGAGATAAAGCGGGAGGGGCAGATACGCAGTATTTT	CASSGDKAGGADTQYF
.	TRBV2	TRBD1	TRBJ2-1	TGTGCCACCAGACAGGGCGGTGAGCAGTTCTTC	CATRQGGEQFF
.	TRBV6-1	TRBD2	TRBJ2-1	TGTGCCAGCAGCAGCTCTAGCGGGAGGGCAAATGAGCAGTTCTTC	CASSSSSGRANEQFF
.	TRBV19	TRBD1	TRBJ2-7	TGTGCCAGTAGTATCCGGGACAGGGCTTACGAGCAGTACTTC	CASSIRDRAYEQYF
.	TRBV5-5	TRBD2	TRBJ2-6	TGTGCCAGCAGCTTACTACTAGCGGGGTGGACTGGGGCCAACGTCCTGACTTTC	CASSLLLAGWTGANVLTF
.	TRBV5-1	TRBD1	TRBJ2-3	TGCGCCAGCAGCTCCGGGACAGATATGTATTTT	CASSSGTDMYF